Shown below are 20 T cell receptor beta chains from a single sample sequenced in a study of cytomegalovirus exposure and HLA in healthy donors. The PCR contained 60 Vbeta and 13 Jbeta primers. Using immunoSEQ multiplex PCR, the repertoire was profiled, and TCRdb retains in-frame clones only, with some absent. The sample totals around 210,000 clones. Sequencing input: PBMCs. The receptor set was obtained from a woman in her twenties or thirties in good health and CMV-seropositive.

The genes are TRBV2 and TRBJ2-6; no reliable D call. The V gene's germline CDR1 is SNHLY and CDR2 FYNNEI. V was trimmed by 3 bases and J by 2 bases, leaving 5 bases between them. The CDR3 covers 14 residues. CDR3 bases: TGTGCCAGCAGTGACAGGACTGGGGCCAACGTCCTGACTTTC. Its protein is CASSDRTGANVLTF. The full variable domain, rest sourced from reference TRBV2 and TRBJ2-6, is EPEVTQTPSHQVTQMGQEVILRCVPISNHLYFYWYRQILGQKVEFLVSFYNNEISEKSEIFDDQFSVERPDGSNFTLKIRSTKLEDSAMYFCASSDRTGANVLTFGAGSRLTVL.

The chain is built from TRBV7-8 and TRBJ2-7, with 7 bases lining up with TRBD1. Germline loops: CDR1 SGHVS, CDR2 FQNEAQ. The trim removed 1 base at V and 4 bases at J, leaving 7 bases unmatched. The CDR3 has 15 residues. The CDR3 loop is CASSLEEWDSYEQYF. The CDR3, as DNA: TGTGCCAGCAGCTTAGAGGAGTGGGACAGTTACGAGCAGTACTTC.

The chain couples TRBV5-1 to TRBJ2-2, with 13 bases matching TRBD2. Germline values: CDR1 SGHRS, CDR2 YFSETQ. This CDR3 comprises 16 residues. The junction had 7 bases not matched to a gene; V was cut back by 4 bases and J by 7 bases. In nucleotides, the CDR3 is TGCGCCAGCAGCCCGGGGACTAGCGGGAACGTCGGGGAGCTGTTTTTT. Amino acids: CASSPGTSGNVGELFF.

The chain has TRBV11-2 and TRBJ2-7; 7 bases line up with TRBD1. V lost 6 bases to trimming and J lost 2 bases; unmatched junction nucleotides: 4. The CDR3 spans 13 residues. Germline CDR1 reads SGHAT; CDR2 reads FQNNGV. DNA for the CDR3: TGTGCCAGCAGTAAAGACAGGGCCTACGAGCAGTACTTC. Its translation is CASSKDRAYEQYF.

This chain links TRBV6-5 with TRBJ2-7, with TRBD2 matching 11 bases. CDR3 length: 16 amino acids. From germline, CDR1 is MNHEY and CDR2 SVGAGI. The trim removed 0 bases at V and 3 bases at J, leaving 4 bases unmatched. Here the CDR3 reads CASSYSLLAGVYEQYF. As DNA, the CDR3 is TGTGCCAGCAGTTACTCTTTACTAGCGGGAGTCTACGAGCAGTACTTC.

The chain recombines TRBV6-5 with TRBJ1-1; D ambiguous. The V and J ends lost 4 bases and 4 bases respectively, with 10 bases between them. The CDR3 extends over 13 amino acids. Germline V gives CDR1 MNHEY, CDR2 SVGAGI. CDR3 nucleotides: TGTGCCAGCAGTTCCCTACCGGGCACTGAAGCTTTCTTT. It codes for CASSSLPGTEAFF.

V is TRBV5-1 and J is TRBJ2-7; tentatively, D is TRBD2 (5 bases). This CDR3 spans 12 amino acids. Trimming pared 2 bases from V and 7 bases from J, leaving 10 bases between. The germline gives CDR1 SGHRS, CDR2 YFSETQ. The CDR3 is CASSFGEWEQYF. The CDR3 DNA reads TGCGCCAGCAGCTTTGGGGAGTGGGAGCAGTACTTC.

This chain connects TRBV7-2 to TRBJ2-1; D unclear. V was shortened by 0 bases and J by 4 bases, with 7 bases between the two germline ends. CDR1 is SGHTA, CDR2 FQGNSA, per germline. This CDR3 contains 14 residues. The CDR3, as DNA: TGTGCCAGCAGCTTAGCGCTAGAGTACAATGAGCAGTTCTTC. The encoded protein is CASSLALEYNEQFF.

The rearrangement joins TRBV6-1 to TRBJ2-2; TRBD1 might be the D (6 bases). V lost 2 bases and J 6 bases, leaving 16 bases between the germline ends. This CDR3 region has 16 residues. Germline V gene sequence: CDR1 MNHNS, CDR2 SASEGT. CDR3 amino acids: CASSETGSLGAGELFF. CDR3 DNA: TGTGCCAGCAGTGAAACAGGGTCTCTCGGGGCCGGGGAGCTGTTTTTT.

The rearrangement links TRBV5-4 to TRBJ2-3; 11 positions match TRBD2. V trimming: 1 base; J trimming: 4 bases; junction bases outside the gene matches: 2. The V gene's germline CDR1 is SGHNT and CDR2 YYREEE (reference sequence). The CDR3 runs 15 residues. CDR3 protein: CASSLYSGGADTQYF. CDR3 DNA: TGTGCCAGCAGCTTGTATAGCGGGGGGGCAGATACGCAGTATTTT.

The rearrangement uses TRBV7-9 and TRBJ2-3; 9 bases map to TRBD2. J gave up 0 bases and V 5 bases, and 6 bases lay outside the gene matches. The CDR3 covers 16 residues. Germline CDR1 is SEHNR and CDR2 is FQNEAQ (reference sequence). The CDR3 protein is CASSLQTSGSTDTQYF. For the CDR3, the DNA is TGTGCCAGCAGCCTACAGACTAGCGGTAGCACAGATACGCAGTATTTT.

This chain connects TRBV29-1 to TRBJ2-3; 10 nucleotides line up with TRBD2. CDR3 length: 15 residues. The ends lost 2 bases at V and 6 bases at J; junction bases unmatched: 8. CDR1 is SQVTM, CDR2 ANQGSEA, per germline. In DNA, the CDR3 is TGCAGCGTTGAACTGCTAGCGGGGGCGGGGGATACGCAGTATTTT. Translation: CSVELLAGAGDTQYF.

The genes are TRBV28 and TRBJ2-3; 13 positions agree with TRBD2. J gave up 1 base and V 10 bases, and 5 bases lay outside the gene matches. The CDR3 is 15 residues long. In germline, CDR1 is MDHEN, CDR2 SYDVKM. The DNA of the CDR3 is TGTGCCATCACTAGCGGGGGGGCAGGCACAGATACGCAGTATTTT. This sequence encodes CAITSGGAGTDTQYF.

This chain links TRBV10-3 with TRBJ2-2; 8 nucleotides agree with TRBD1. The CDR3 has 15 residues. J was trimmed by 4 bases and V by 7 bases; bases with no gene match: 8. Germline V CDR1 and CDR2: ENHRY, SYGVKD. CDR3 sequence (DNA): TGTGCCATCACTTCGACAGGGGTGGGCACCGGGGAGCTGTTTTTT. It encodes CAITSTGVGTGELFF.

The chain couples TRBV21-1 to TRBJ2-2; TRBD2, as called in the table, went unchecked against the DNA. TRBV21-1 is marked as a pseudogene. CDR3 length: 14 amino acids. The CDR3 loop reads CASKAGKNTGELFF. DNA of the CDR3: TGTGCCAGCAAAGCGGGGAAGAACACCGGGGAGCTGTTTTTT.

CDR3 sequence: CASSETLAGVDNEQFF. DNA of the CDR3: TGTGCCAGCAGTGAAACCCTAGCGGGAGTCGACAATGAGCAGTTCTTC. This sequence joins TRBV25-1 and TRBJ2-1, with TRBD2 identical over 10 bases. The V gene end was trimmed by 2 bases and the J gene end by 5 bases; junction bases not matched to a gene: 6. The CDR3 loop spans 16 amino acids. Germline V lookup: CDR1 MGHDK, CDR2 SYGVNS. The entire variable domain, with the rest obtained from reference TRBV25-1 and TRBJ2-1, is as follows: EADIYQTPRYLVIGTGKKITLECSQTMGHDKMYWYQQDPGMELHLIHYSYGVNSTEKGDLSSESTVSRIRTEHFPLTLESARPSHTSQYLCASSETLAGVDNEQFFGPGTRLTVL.

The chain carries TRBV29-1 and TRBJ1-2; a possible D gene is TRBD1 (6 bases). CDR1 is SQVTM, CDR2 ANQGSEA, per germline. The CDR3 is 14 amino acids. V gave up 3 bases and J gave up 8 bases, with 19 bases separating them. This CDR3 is CSVDPIPGEWGYTF. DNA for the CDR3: TGCAGCGTTGATCCCATTCCAGGGGAGTGGGGCTACACCTTC. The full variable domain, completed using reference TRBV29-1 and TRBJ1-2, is SAVISQKPSRDICQRGTSLTIQCQVDSQVTMMFWYRQQPGQSLTLIATANQGSEATYESGFVIDKFPISRPNLTFSTLTVSNMSPEDSSIYLCSVDPIPGEWGYTFGSGTRLTVV.

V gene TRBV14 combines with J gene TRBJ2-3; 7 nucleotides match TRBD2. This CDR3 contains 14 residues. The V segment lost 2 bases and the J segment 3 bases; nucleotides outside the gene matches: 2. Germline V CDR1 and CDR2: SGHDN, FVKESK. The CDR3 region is CASSQTGGTDTQYF. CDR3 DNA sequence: TGTGCCAGCAGCCAAACGGGGGGAACAGATACGCAGTATTTT.

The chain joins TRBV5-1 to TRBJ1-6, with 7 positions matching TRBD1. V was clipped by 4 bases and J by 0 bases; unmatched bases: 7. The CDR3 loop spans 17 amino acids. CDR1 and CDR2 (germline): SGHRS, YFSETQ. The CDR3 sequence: CASSLEQGSSYNSPLHF. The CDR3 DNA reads TGCGCCAGCAGCCTGGAACAGGGGAGCTCCTATAATTCACCCCTCCACTTT.

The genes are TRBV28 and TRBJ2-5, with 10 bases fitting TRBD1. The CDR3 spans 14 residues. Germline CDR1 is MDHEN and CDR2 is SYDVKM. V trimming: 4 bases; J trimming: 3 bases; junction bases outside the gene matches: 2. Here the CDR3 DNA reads TGTGCCAGCAGTTCGGGACAGGGGAAAGAGACCCAGTACTTC. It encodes CASSSGQGKETQYF.